Presented here are 3 T cell receptor beta chains from one specimen sequenced in a study of T cell responses to AZD1222 COVID-19 vaccine. Using immunoSEQ multiplex PCR, the repertoire was profiled, and TCRdb retains in-frame clones only, with some absent. The data hold some 190,000 clones, with over 90% observed a single time. This specimen consisted of peripheral blood, obtained 28 days after the second AZD1222 dose. The receptors stem from an adult who received the AZD1222 COVID-19 vaccine.

This sequence joins TRBV2 and TRBJ1-2, with unresolved D. From germline, CDR1 is SNHLY and CDR2 FYNNEI. This CDR3 contains 13 residues. V lost 3 bases and J lost 0, with 5 bases in between. The CDR3 DNA is TGTGCCAGCAGTGAGCTACCTAACTATGGCTACACCTTC. Its translation: CASSELPNYGYTF.

The chain links TRBV12-3 or TRBV12-4 to TRBJ2-7; 7 nucleotides line up with TRBD1. V shed 5 bases, J shed 4 bases, and the junction held 5 bases outside the gene matches. The CDR3 length is 13 residues. In DNA, the CDR3 is TGTGCCAGCAGTCCGGGACAGTGGTACGAGCAGTACTTC. Amino acids: CASSPGQWYEQYF.

This chain uses TRBV9 with TRBJ1-6; the match to TRBD1 covers 11 bases. The CDR3 runs to 17 residues. Germline CDR1 SGDLS, CDR2 YYNGEE. With 2 bases clipped from V and 9 bases from J, the junction kept 10 bases outside the gene matches. In nucleotides, the CDR3 is TGTGCCAGCAGCGTCACCCTAGGGGACAGGGGGGTTTCACCCCTCCACTTT. This encodes CASSVTLGDRGVSPLHF.